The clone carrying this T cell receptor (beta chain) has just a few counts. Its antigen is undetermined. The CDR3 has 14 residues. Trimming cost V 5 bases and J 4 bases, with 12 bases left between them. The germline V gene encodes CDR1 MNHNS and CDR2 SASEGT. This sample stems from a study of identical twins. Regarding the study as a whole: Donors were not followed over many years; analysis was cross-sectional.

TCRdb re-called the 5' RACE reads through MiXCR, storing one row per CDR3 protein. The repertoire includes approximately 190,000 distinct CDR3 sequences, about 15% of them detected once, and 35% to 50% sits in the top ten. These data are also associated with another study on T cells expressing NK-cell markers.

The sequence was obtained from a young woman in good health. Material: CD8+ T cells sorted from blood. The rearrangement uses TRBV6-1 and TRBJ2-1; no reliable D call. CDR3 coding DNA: TGTGCCAGCAGTAGAGAGACCGCTTACAATGAGCAGTTCTTC. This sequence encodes CASSRETAYNEQFF.